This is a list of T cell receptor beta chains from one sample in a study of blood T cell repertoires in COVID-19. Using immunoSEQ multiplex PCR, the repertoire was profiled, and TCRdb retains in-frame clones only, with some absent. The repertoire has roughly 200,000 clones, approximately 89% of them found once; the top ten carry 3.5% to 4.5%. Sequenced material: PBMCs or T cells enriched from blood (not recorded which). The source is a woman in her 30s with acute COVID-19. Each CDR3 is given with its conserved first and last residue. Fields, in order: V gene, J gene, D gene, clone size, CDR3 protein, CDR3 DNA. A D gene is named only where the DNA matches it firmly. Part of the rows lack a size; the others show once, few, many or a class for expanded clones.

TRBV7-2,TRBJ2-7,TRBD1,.,CASSKTGVISLFYEQYF,TGTGCCAGCAGCAAGACAGGGGTTATTTCCCTTTTTTACGAGCAGTACTTC
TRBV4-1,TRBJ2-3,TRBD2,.,CASSQDPLAGTVTSTDTQYF,TGCGCCAGCAGCCAAGATCCACTAGCGGGGACGGTGACTAGCACAGATACGCAGTATTTT
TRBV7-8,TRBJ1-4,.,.,CASSSRPTTGTTNEKLFF,TGTGCCAGCAGCTCCCGACCTACTACAGGGACAACTAATGAAAAACTGTTTTTT
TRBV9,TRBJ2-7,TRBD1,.,CASSATGTGTYEQYF,TGTGCCAGCAGCGCCACCGGGACAGGTACCTACGAGCAGTACTTC
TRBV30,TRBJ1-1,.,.,CAWSPTDTEAFF,TGTGCCTGGAGTCCAACGGACACTGAAGCTTTCTTT
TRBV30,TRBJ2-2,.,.,CAWSVLDPTDTGELFF,TGTGCCTGGAGTGTACTAGACCCCACGGACACCGGGGAGCTGTTTTTT
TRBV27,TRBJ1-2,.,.,CASGRTANYGYTF,TGTGCCAGCGGGAGAACAGCAAACTATGGCTACACCTTC
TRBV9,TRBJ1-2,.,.,CASSVEGASGGYTF,TGTGCCAGCAGCGTAGAGGGAGCCTCCGGAGGCTACACCTTC
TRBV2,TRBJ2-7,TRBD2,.,CASSEAGGGAVYEQYF,TGTGCCAGCAGTGAAGCTGGCGGGGGGGCCGTCTACGAGCAGTACTTC
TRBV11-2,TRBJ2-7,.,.,CASSLGRGAYEQYF,TGTGCCAGCAGCTTAGGCAGGGGGGCCTACGAGCAGTACTTC
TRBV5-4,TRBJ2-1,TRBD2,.,CASSSTSGSSYNEQFF,TGTGCCAGCAGCTCGACTAGCGGAAGCTCCTACAATGAGCAGTTCTTC
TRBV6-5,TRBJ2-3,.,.,CASKLSAGLPDTQYF,TGTGCCAGCAAGCTATCGGCGGGTCTTCCAGATACGCAGTATTTT
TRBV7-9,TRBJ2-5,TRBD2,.,CASSQRLADQETQYF,TGTGCCAGCAGCCAACGACTAGCGGATCAAGAGACCCAGTACTTC
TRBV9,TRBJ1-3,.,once,CASSPFIGTEGSGNTIYF,TGTGCCAGCAGCCCCTTCATCGGCACAGAGGGCTCTGGAAACACCATATATTTT
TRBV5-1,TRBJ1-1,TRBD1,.,CASSFRTGDFAEAFF,TGCGCCAGCAGCTTCAGGACAGGGGATTTTGCTGAAGCTTTCTTT
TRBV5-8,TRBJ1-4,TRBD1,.,CASSLVWETGVEKLFF,TGTGCCAGCAGCTTGGTTTGGGAGACAGGGGTTGAAAAACTGTTTTTT
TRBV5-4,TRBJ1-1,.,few,CASSPPAGGGFGDTEAFF,TGTGCCAGCAGCCCGCCCGCTGGGGGGGGATTTGGGGACACTGAAGCTTTCTTT
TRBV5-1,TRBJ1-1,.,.,CASTPQGWDTEAFF,TGCGCCAGCACCCCACAGGGTTGGGACACTGAAGCTTTCTTT
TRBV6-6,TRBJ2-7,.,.,CASSPIIASGTTAYEQYF,TGTGCCAGCAGTCCGATCATCGCCTCCGGGACAACCGCCTACGAGCAGTACTTC
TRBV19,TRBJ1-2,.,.,CASSTRERGYTF,TGTGCCAGTAGTACCCGGGAGCGGGGCTACACCTTC
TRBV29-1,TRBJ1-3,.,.,CSAWTPGNTIYF,TGCAGCGCCTGGACACCTGGAAACACCATATATTTT
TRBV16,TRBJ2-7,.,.,CASSQGGIEQYF,TGTGCCAGCAGCCAAGGGGGGATCGAGCAGTACTTC
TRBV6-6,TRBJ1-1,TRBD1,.,CASSHRQGRNTEAFF,TGTGCCAGCAGTCACCGACAGGGGAGGAACACTGAAGCTTTCTTT
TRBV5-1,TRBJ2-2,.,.,CASSTDPGDPGELFF,TGCGCCAGCAGCACGGACCCAGGGGACCCCGGGGAGCTGTTTTTT
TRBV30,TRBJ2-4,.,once,CAWSVGQSVDIQYF,TGTGCCTGGAGTGTCGGACAGTCGGTGGACATTCAGTACTTC
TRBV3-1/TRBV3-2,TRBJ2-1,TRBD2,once,CASSQDWLAGGRFHNEQFF,TGTGCCAGCAGCCAAGATTGGCTAGCGGGGGGGCGATTTCATAATGAGCAGTTCTTC
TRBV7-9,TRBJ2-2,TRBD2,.,CASSTGLAGNTGELFF,TGTGCCAGCAGCACGGGACTAGCGGGAAACACCGGGGAGCTGTTTTTT
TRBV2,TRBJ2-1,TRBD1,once,CASSDQGDSYNEQFF,TGTGCCAGCAGTGATCAGGGGGACTCCTACAATGAGCAGTTCTTC
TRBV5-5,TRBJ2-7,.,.,CASSLSRLDKTYEQYF,TGTGCCAGCAGCTTGAGCCGACTAGATAAAACCTACGAGCAGTACTTC